These 20 T cell receptor beta chains share one sample of origin, sequenced in a study of T cell responses to AZD1222 COVID-19 vaccine. Some clones are missing from TCRdb's copy, which holds only in-frame ones; the method was immunoSEQ multiplex PCR. The sample carries 95,000 to 150,000 clones, 87% recorded once. This specimen consisted of peripheral blood, obtained on day 0 of AZD1222 vaccination. These receptor sequences come from an adult in good health.

The rearrangement links TRBV7-3 to TRBJ2-7; 8 nucleotides align to TRBD1. Germline CDR1 is SGHTA and CDR2 is FQGTGA. Trimming took 4 bases from V and 2 from J; bases not matched to a gene: 16. The CDR3 spans 18 residues. CDR3 region: CASSSDRAYLPKTYEQYF. In DNA form, the CDR3 reads TGTGCCAGCAGCTCGGACAGGGCGTACTTACCTAAAACCTACGAGCAGTACTTC.

The V and J genes are TRBV5-4 and TRBJ2-3; 8 positions agree with TRBD2. Germline CDR1 SGHNT, CDR2 YYREEE (reference sequence). J was trimmed by 0 bases and V by 4 bases; bases with no gene match: 16. This CDR3 contains 19 residues. The CDR3 is CASSPRGPLASGSTDTQYF. The CDR3 nucleotides are TGTGCCAGCAGCCCCCGGGGACCCCTAGCTAGCGGGAGCACAGATACGCAGTATTTT. The whole variable domain, remainder taken from reference TRBV5-4 and TRBJ2-3, is ETGVTQSPTHLIKTRGQQVTLRCSSQSGHNTVSWYQQALGQGPQFIFQYYREEENGRGNFPPRFSGLQFPNYSSELNVNALELDDSALYLCASSPRGPLASGSTDTQYFGPGTRLTVL.

The chain uses TRBV7-9 and TRBJ1-3; perhaps TRBD1 as D (5 bases). Trimming removed 7 bases from V and 4 bases from J, with 14 bases in between. The CDR3 totals 14 residues. The germline CDR1 and CDR2 sequences are SEHNR and FQNEAQ (reference sequence). The CDR3 DNA is TGTGCCAGCACGGGAGGGGTGAGGGGAAACACCATATATTTT. Its translation is CASTGGVRGNTIYF.

The V gene is TRBV5-1, the J gene TRBJ1-6; 9 nucleotides line up with TRBD1. The CDR3 is 17 amino acids. The V gene's germline CDR1 is SGHRS and CDR2 YFSETQ. V gave up 1 base and J gave up 8 bases; unmatched junction bases: 10. CDR3 protein: CASSLQPVGQGYSPLHF. CDR3 sequence (DNA): TGCGCCAGCAGCTTGCAACCGGTGGGACAGGGATATTCACCCCTCCACTTT.

J is TRBJ2-4 and V is TRBV19; perhaps TRBD1 as D (5 bases). Between the trimmed V and J ends, which lost 3 bases and 3 bases, there was a span of 12 bases. The CDR3 runs 15 residues. Germline V lookup: CDR1 LNHDA, CDR2 SQIVND (reference sequence). CDR3 DNA: TGTGCCAGTAGTATGTCCAGGGTGGGCAAAAACATTCAGTACTTC. Amino acid sequence: CASSMSRVGKNIQYF.

DNA of the CDR3: TGTGCCAGCAGCTACGGTGGGGGCCCTGGTGATGAGCAGTTCTTC. Translation gives CASSYGGGPGDEQFF. This sequence joins TRBV5-6 and TRBJ2-1; D possibly corresponds to TRBD1 (6 bases). Germline CDR1 and CDR2: SGHDT and YYEEEE. Trimming left V 3 bases short and J 8 bases short, with 18 bases between. This CDR3 spans 15 amino acids.

The genes are TRBV6-1 and TRBJ2-1; 12 positions match TRBD2. V lost 2 bases to trimming and J lost 7 bases; unmatched junction nucleotides: 3. The germline V gene has CDR1 MNHNS and CDR2 SASEGT. The CDR3 is 15 amino acids. The CDR3 spells CASSELAGGRNEQFF. The CDR3 DNA follows: TGTGCCAGCAGTGAACTAGCGGGAGGGAGAAATGAGCAGTTCTTC.

The rearrangement links TRBV14 to TRBJ1-5; no clear D gene. CDR1 SGHDN and CDR2 FVKESK come from the germline V gene. The CDR3 runs to 11 residues. V was trimmed by 1 base and J by 6 bases, leaving 1 base between them. The CDR3 region is CASSQGQPQHF. The DNA of the CDR3 is TGTGCCAGCAGCCAAGGTCAGCCCCAGCATTTT.

V usage is TRBV19 and J usage is TRBJ1-5; 11 bases are a match to TRBD1. This CDR3 spans 15 amino acids. Germline CDR1 reads LNHDA; CDR2 reads SQIVND (reference sequence). Trimming removed 5 bases from V and 4 bases from J; junction bases left unmatched: 4. The CDR3 DNA reads as TGTGCCAGTAGTCGAGGGACAGGGGGTAATCAGCCCCAGCATTTT. The encoded protein is CASSRGTGGNQPQHF.

This clone was observed a single time. The CDR3 protein is CASSYPGQASYEQYF. In DNA, the CDR3 is TGTGCCAGCAGTTACCCCGGACAGGCATCCTACGAGCAGTACTTC. This sequence joins TRBV6-2 or TRBV6-3 and TRBJ2-7; TRBD1 matches at 7 bases. The germline CDR1 and CDR2 sequences are MNHEY and SVGEGT. This CDR3 spans 15 amino acids. With V trimmed by 2 bases and J by 1 base, 5 bases remained unmatched.

The gene calls are TRBV11-3 and TRBJ1-1, with 9 bases that match TRBD1. The V gene end was trimmed by 5 bases and the J gene end by 5 bases; junction bases not matched to a gene: 12. Germline V lookup: CDR1 SGHNT, CDR2 YENEEA. The CDR3 consists of 16 residues. CDR3 residues: CASSVGTGTVRTEAFF. CDR3 sequence (DNA): TGTGCCAGCAGCGTGGGGACAGGGACGGTGAGGACTGAAGCTTTCTTT.

The gene calls are TRBV6-1 and TRBJ2-4; 7 bases align to TRBD2. Germline values: CDR1 MNHNS, CDR2 SASEGT. The CDR3 is made up of 13 amino acids. The J segment lost 6 bases and the V segment lost 3 bases, leaving 2 bases of the junction unmatched. The CDR3 loop reads CASSEGGLNIQYF. CDR3 DNA sequence: TGTGCCAGCAGTGAGGGGGGGTTAAACATTCAGTACTTC.

The rearrangement joins TRBV21-1 to TRBJ2-5; TRBD2 was called by the table and not checked on the DNA. TRBV21-1 is a documented pseudogene. This CDR3 comprises 16 residues. The CDR3 DNA sequence: TGTGCCAGCAGCAAAGCGCTAGCGGGCTTTCAAGAGACCCAGTACTTC. Translating it yields CASSKALAGFQETQYF.

The chain employs TRBV7-9 and TRBJ2-4; possible D gene TRBD1, 7 bases. The CDR3 consists of 19 residues. Germline V gene lookup returns CDR1 SEHNR and CDR2 FQNEAQ (reference sequence). V was cut by 4 bases and J by 4 bases, with 26 bases left in between. The CDR3, as DNA: TGTGCCAGCAGCTCTCACTCCGGGACAGAGGGGGGAGTGAAAAACATTCAGTACTTC. Translation gives CASSSHSGTEGGVKNIQYF.

This chain joins TRBV14 and TRBJ2-1, with 9 bases fitting TRBD2. The J segment lost 3 bases and the V segment lost 4 bases, leaving 4 bases of the junction unmatched. Germline CDR1 and CDR2: SGHDN and FVKESK. CDR3 size: 15 residues. This chain's CDR3 is CASSLRLADYNEQFF. CDR3 DNA sequence: TGTGCCAGCAGCCTCCGACTAGCGGACTACAATGAGCAGTTCTTC.

The V gene is TRBV10-3, the J gene TRBJ2-7; tentatively, D is TRBD1 (5 bases). CDR1 is ENHRY, CDR2 SYGVKD, per germline. V gave up 6 bases and J gave up 4 bases, with 19 bases separating them. The length of the CDR3 is 15 residues. The CDR3 here is CAIRPDSRRGYEQYF. DNA of the CDR3: TGTGCCATCAGACCAGACAGCCGTAGGGGATACGAGCAGTACTTC.

The rearrangement links TRBV5-1 to TRBJ2-1, with TRBD2 matching 12 bases. CDR1 is SGHRS and CDR2 is YFSETQ in the germline V gene. V lost 3 bases and J lost 9; bases outside the gene matches: 10. CDR3 length: 16 amino acids. The CDR3 DNA follows: TGCGCCAGCAGCTCCGGACTAGCGGGGACCGACGGTGAGCAGTTCTTC. This codes for CASSSGLAGTDGEQFF.

The genes are TRBV25-1 and TRBJ1-2, with TRBD1 matching 8 bases. The CDR3 is 17 amino acids. Per germline, CDR1 MGHDK and CDR2 SYGVNS. The J segment lost 2 bases and the V segment lost 2 bases, leaving 10 bases of the junction unmatched. The CDR3 region is CASSELQGAPANYGYTF. CDR3 DNA: TGTGCCAGCAGTGAACTTCAGGGGGCCCCGGCGAACTATGGCTACACCTTC.

The chain combines TRBV25-1 with TRBJ2-7; 8 positions match TRBD2. From germline, CDR1 is MGHDK and CDR2 SYGVNS. V lost 6 bases, J lost 4 bases, and 2 bases stayed unmatched. The CDR3 totals 12 residues. CDR3 protein: CASRSGGYEQYF. The CDR3 DNA reads as TGTGCCAGCAGGAGCGGGGGTTACGAGCAGTACTTC.

The V and J genes are TRBV5-1 and TRBJ1-2, with D hard to call. The CDR3 spans 14 residues. V was cut by 0 bases and J by 1 base, with 7 bases left in between. The germline gives CDR1 SGHRS, CDR2 YFSETQ. CDR3 nucleotides: TGCGCCAGCAGCTTGGAATCAGTTAACTATGGCTACACCTTC. Amino acid sequence: CASSLESVNYGYTF.